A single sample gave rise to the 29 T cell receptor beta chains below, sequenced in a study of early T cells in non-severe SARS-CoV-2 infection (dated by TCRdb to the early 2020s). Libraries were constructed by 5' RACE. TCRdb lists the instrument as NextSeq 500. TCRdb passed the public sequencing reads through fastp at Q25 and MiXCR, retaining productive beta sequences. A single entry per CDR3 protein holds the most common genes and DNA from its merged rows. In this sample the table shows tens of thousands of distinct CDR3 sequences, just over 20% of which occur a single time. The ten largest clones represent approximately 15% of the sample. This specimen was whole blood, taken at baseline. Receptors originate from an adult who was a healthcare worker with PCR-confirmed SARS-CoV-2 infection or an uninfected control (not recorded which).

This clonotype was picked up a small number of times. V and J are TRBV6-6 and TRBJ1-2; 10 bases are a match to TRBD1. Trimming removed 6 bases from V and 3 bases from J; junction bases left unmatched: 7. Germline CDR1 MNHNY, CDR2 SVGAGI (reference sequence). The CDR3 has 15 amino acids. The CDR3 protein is CASSAPGQGDYGYTF. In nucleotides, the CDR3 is TGTGCCAGCAGCGCGCCCGGACAGGGGGACTATGGCTACACCTTC.

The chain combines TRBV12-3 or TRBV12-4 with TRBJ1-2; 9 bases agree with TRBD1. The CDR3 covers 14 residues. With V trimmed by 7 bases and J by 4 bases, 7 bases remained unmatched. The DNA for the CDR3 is TGTGCCAGCACCCGAGGGGACAGGGCCTATGGCTACACCTTC. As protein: CASTRGDRAYGYTF.

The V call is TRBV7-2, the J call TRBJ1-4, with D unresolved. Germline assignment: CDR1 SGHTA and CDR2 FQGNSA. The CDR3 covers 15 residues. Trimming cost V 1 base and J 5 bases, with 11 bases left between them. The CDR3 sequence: CASSLGYGSNEKLFF. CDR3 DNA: TGTGCCAGCAGCTTAGGCTACGGATCGAATGAAAAACTGTTTTTT.

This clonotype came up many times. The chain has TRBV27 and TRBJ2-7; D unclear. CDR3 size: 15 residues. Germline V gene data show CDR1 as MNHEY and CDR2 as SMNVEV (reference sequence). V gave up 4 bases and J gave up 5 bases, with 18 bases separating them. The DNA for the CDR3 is TGTGCCAGCAGTTCCTCCTTCGCCCCTGTCGACGAGCAGTACTTC. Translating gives CASSSSFAPVDEQYF.

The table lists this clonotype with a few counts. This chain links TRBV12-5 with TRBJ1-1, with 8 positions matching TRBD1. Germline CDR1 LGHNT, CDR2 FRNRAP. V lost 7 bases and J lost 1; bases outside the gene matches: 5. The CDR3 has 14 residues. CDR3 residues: CASAPGTGNTEAFF. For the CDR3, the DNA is TGTGCTAGTGCACCGGGGACAGGGAACACTGAAGCTTTCTTT.

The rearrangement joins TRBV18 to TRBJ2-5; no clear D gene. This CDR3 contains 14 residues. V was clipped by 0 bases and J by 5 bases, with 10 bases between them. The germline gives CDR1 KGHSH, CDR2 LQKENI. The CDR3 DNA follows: TGTGCCAGCTCACCACCTGGTGCCCCGGAGACCCAGTACTTC. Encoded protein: CASSPPGAPETQYF. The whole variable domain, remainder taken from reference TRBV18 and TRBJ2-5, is NAGVMQNPRHLVRRRGQEARLRCSPMKGHSHVYWYRQLPEEGLKFMVYLQKENIIDESGMPKERFSAEFPKEGPSILRIQQVVRGDSAAYFCASSPPGAPETQYFGPGTRLLVL.

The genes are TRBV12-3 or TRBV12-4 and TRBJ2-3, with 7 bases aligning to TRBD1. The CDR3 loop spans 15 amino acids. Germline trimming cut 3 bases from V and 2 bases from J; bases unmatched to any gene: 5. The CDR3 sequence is CASSLWDSVTDTQYF. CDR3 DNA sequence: TGTGCCAGCAGTTTGTGGGACAGTGTCACAGATACGCAGTATTTT.

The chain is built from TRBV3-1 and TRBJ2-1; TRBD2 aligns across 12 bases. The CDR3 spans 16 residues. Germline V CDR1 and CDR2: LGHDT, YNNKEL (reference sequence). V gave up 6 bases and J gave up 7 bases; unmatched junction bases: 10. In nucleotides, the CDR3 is TGTGCCAGCAGTTCTCGGACTAGCGGGGTATCGAATGAGCAGTTCTTC. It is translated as CASSSRTSGVSNEQFF.

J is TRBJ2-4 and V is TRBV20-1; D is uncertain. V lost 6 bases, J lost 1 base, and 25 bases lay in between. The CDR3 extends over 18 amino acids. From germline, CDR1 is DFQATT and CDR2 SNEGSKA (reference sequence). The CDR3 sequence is CSASNRLDPFGAKNIQYF. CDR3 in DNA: TGCAGTGCAAGCAACCGACTCGATCCCTTCGGCGCCAAAAACATTCAGTACTTC.

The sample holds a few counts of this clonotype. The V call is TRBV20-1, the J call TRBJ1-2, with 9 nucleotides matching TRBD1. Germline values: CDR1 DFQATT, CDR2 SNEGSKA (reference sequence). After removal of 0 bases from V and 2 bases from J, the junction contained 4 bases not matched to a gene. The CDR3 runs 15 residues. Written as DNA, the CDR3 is TGCAGTGCTAGAGATCTACAGGGGGCAAACTATGGCTACACCTTC. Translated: CSARDLQGANYGYTF.

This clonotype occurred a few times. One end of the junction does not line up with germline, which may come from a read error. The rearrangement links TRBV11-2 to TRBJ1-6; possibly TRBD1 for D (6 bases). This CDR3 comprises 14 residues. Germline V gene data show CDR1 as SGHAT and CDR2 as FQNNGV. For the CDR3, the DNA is TGTGCCAGCCGAATTGGAAACAGGGATTCACCCCTCCATTTT. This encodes CASRIGNRDSPLHF.

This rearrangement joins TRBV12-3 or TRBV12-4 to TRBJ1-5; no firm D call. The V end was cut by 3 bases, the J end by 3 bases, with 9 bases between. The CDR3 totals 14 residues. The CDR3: CASSLYSNNQPQHF. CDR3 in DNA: TGTGCCAGCAGTTTGTACAGCAACAATCAGCCCCAGCATTTT.

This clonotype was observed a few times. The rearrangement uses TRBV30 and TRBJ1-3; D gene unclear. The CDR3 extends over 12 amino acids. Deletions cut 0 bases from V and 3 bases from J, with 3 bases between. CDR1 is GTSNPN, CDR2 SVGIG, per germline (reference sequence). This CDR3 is CAWSVFGNTIYF. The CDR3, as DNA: TGTGCCTGGAGTGTATTTGGAAACACCATATATTTT.

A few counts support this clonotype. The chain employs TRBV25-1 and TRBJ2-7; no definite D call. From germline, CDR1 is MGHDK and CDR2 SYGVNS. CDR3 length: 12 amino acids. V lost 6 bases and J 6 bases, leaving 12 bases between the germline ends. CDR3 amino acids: CASSGDVGEQYF. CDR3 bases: TGTGCCAGCAGCGGAGATGTGGGCGAGCAGTACTTC.

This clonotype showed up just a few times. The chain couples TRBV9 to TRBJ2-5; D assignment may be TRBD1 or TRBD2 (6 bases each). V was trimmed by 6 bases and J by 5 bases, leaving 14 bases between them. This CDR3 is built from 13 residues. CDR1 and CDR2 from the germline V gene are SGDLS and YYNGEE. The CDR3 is CASTTGAEETQYF. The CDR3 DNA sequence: TGTGCCAGCACCACGGGGGCGGAGGAGACCCAGTACTTC.

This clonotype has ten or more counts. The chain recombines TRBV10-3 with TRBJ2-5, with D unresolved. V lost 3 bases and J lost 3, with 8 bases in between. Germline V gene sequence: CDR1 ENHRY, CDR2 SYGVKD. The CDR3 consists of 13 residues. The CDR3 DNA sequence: TGTGCCATCAGTGAAGAAAGGGAAGAGACCCAGTACTTC. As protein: CAISEEREETQYF.

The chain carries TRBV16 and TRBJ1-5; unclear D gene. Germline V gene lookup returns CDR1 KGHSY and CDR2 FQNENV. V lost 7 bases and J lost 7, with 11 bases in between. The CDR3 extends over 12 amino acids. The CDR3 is CASTPMGQPQHF. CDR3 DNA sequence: TGTGCCAGCACACCTATGGGGCAGCCCCAGCATTTT.

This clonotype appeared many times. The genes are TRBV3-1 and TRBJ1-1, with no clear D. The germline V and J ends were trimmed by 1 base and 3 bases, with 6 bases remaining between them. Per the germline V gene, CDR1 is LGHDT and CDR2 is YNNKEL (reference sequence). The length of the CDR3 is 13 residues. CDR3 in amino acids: CASSQGRHTEAFF. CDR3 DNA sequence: TGTGCCAGCAGCCAAGGACGCCACACTGAAGCTTTCTTT. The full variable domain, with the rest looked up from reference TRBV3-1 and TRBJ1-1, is DTAVSQTPKYLVTQMGNDKSIKCEQNLGHDTMYWYKQDSKKFLKIMFSYNNKELIINETVPNRFSPKSPDKAHLNLHINSLELGDSAVYFCASSQGRHTEAFFGQGTRLTVV.

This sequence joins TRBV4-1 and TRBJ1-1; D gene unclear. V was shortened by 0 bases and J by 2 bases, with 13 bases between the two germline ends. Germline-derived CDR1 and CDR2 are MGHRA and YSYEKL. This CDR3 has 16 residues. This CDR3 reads CASSQDWPAANTEAFF. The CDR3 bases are TGCGCCAGCAGCCAAGACTGGCCAGCAGCTAACACTGAAGCTTTCTTT.

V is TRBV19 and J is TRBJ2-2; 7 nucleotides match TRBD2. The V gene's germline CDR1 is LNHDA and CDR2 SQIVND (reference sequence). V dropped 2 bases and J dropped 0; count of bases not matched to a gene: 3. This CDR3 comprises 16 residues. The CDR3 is CASSINGGTNTGELFF. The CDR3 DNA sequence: TGTGCCAGTAGTATAAACGGGGGGACGAACACCGGGGAGCTGTTTTTT.

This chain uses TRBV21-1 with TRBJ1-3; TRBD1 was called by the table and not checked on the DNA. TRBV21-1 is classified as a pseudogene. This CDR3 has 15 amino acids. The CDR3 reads CASSKSGALGNTIYF. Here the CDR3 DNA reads TGTGCCAGCAGCAAATCCGGGGCGCTCGGAAACACCATATATTTT.

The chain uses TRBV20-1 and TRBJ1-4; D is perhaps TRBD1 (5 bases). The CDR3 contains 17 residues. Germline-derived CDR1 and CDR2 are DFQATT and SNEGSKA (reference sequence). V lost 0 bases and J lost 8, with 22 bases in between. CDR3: CSARDVKGSGPGEKLFF. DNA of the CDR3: TGCAGTGCTAGAGATGTGAAGGGTTCGGGCCCAGGGGAAAAACTGTTTTTT.

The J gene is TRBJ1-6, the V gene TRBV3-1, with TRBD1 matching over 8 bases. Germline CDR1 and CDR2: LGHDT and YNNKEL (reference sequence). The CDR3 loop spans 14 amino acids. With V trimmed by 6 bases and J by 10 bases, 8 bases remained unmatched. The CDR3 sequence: CASRPGGAQSPLHF. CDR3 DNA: TGTGCCAGCAGACCAGGGGGCGCGCAGTCACCCCTCCACTTT.

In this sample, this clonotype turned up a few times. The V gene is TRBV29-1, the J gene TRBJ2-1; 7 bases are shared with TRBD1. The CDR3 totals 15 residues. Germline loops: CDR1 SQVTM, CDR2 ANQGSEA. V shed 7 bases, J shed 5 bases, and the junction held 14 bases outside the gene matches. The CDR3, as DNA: TGCAGCGCAAAAGGGTTGAGGACAGGAGACAATGAGCAGTTCTTC. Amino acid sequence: CSAKGLRTGDNEQFF.

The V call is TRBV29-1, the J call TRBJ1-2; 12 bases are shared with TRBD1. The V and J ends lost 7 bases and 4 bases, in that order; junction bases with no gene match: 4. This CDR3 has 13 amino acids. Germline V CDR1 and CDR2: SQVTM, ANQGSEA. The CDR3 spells CSDGTGGGYGYTF. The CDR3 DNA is TGCAGCGACGGGACAGGGGGCGGCTATGGCTACACCTTC.

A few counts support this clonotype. The CDR3 DNA follows: TGCAGTGCTCTGGGGGGCAATGAGCAGTTCTTC. Protein sequence: CSALGGNEQFF. The chain employs TRBV20-1 and TRBJ2-1, with D tentatively TRBD2 (6 bases). CDR1 DFQATT and CDR2 SNEGSKA come from the germline V gene (reference sequence). Trimming stripped 5 bases from V and 6 bases from J, with 8 bases between. This CDR3 region has 11 residues.

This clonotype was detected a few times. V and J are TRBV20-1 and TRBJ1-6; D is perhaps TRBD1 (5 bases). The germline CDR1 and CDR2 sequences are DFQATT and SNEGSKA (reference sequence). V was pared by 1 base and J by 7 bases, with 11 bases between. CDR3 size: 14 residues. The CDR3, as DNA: TGCAGTGCTAGAGTGACCAGGGCGAATTCACCCCTCCACTTT. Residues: CSARVTRANSPLHF.

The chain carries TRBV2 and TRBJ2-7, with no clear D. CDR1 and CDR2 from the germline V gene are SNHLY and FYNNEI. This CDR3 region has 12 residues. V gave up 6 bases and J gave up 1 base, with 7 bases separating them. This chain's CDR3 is CASRDDSYEQYF. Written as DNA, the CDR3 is TGTGCCAGCAGGGACGATTCCTACGAGCAGTACTTC.

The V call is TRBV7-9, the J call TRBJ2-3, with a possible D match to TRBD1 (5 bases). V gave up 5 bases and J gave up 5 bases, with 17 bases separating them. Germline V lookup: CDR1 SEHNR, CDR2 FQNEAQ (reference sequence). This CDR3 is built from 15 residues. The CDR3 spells CASSPPRERIDTQYF. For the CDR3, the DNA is TGTGCCAGCAGCCCGCCCAGGGAAAGAATAGATACGCAGTATTTT.